Detailed here is one T cell receptor beta chain. CDR3 size: 14 residues. V shed 6 bases, J shed 8 bases, and the junction held 7 bases outside the gene matches. The germline CDR1 and CDR2 sequences are MNHNY and SVGAGI (reference sequence). This sample is part of a study of technical replicates of blood from a few donors. Repertoires were generated with immunoSEQ multiplex PCR, while TCRdb's copy carries only in-frame clones and drops some. The sample consists of around 16,000 clones, approximately 83% of them appearing once. Sequencing input: PBMCs. This chain joins TRBV6-6 and TRBJ1-2; TRBD1 agrees at 12 bases. This receptor was identified in a human donor in good health. The CDR3 region is CASSQGQGAGGYTF. CDR3 DNA: TGTGCCAGCAGCCAGGGACAGGGGGCGGGGGGCTACACCTTC.